This T cell receptor (beta chain) was identified during a study of T cell responses to AZD1222 COVID-19 vaccine. As regards this clone: The antigen is not known.

Assay used: immunoSEQ multiplex PCR; TCRdb lists only in-frame clones, some missing. The sample records fewer than 100,000 clones, over 75% being singletons. Overall study results and limits: Spike-spanning, vaccine-associated CD4 TCRs were dominant at 160-218 and 743-854. Sampling captured repertoires only after the peak T cell response. At study baseline, merely over 5 AZD1222 recipients were seropositive. Clonal diversity was possibly underestimated; the donors were predominantly white British and more often female.

The CDR3 totals 14 residues. The germline gives CDR1 LNHDA, CDR2 SQIVND (reference sequence). Trimming took 8 bases from V and 0 from J, leaving 13 bases between them. The receptor's source is an adult in good health. The chain uses TRBV19 and TRBJ1-1; tentative D call: TRBD1 (6 bases). Specimen: peripheral blood, collected on day 0 of AZD1222 vaccination. The CDR3 DNA follows: TGTGCCAGTGGAAATGGACAGATGAACACTGAAGCTTTCTTT. This translates into CASGNGQMNTEAFF.